The clone carrying this T cell receptor beta chain was recorded once. Its antigen is unidentified. J lost 5 bases, V lost 3 bases, and 11 bases had no gene match. The germline V gene has CDR1 SGHNT and CDR2 YENEEA. The CDR3 runs 17 residues. The source of the sample is a study of T-cell memory formation after mild COVID-19. For the study at large: TCR clusters showed largely donor specificity. Study-level results: Contracting clones localized mainly to CM and EM when CD4+ and mainly to EMRA when CD8+. Clones that got smaller from day 15 to 85 had even CD4/CD8, while clones growing later tipped toward CD4+.

Each CDR3 protein gets one entry after TCRdb re-called the 5' RACE reads with MiXCR. The sample carries under 550,000 distinct CDR3 sequences, 15% to 20% recorded once. Input material: PBMCs or a T cell subset sorted from them (not recorded which). This clonotype was sampled from an adult woman who had mild COVID-19 (a few samples of this study predate the infection). Cell type and time point are not known. The chain has TRBV11-3 and TRBJ2-1, with 9 positions matching TRBD2. As DNA, the CDR3 is TGTGCCAGCAGCTTGGCGCGGGAGGGCCTCTTCGACAATGAGCAGTTCTTC. Translated: CASSLAREGLFDNEQFF.